Included here is one TCR beta chain sequence, with context. This table comes from immunoSEQ multiplex PCR, and its TCRdb copy is limited to in-frame clones, with some not included. Of under 200,000 clones listed, over 75% were seen once; the top ten hold about 3%. The data stem from a study of blood T cell repertoires in COVID-19. At the level of the study: The analysed material was cDNA or gDNA that came from T cells, B-cell-depleted T cells, or PBMCs.

Germline CDR1 is SNHLY and CDR2 is FYNNEI. This CDR3 is built from 14 residues. V shed 2 bases and J shed 6 bases, with 12 bases lying between them. The TCR comes from a man in his 70s with acute or convalescent COVID-19. Sequenced sample: peripheral blood. The genes are TRBV2 and TRBJ2-3; D not resolved. The CDR3 is CASSELVRSDTQYF. As DNA, the CDR3 is TGTGCCAGCAGTGAATTGGTCAGGTCCGATACGCAGTATTTT.